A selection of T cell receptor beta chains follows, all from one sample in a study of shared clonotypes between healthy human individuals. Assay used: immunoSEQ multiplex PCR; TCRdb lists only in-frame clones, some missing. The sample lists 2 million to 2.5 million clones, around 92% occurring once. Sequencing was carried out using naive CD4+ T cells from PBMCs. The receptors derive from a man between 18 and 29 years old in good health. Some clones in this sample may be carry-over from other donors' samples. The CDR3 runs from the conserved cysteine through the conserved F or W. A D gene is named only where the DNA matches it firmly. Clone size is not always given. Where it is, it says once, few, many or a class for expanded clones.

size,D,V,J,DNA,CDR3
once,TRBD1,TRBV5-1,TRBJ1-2,TGCGCCAGCAGCCCAGGGGGGGCAGGCTATGGCTACACCTTC,CASSPGGAGYGYTF
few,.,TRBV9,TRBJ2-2,TGTGCCAGCAGCGTAGTGTCGAACACCGGGGAGCTGTTTTTT,CASSVVSNTGELFF
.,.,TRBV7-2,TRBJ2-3,TGTGCCAGCAGCTGGACTCTATCCACGCAGTATTTT,CASSWTLSTQYF
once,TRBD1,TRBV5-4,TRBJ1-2,TGTGCCAGCAGCTTGGACAGGGGTCGGTATGGCTACACCTTC,CASSLDRGRYGYTF
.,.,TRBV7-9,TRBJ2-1,TGTGCCAGCAGCCCAGGAGGGACAGAGTACAATGAGCAGTTCTTC,CASSPGGTEYNEQFF
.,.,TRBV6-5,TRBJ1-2,TGTGCCAGCAGCCTCGGACAACGCTATGGCTACACCTTC,CASSLGQRYGYTF
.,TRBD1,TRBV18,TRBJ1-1,TGTGCCAGCTCACCACAGGGGGCTTGGGCTGAAGCTTTCTTT,CASSPQGAWAEAFF
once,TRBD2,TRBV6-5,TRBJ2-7,TGTGCCAGCAGTTTCGGGACTAGCGGGAGTCTCTACGAGCAGTACTTC,CASSFGTSGSLYEQYF
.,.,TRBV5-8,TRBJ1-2,TGTGCCAGCAGCTTGGCCTGGGGGGATGATGGCTACACCTTC,CASSLAWGDDGYTF
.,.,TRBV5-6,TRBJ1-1,TGTGCCAGCAGCTTGGTATTCGGGAACACTGAAGCTTTCTTT,CASSLVFGNTEAFF
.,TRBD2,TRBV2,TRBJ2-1,TGTGCCAGCAGTCTGGGACTATATGAGCAGTTCTTC,CASSLGLYEQFF
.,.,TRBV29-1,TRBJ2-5,TGCAGCGTTGTACAGGGTGGGGAGACCCAGTACTTC,CSVVQGGETQYF
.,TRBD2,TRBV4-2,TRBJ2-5,TGTGCCAGCAGCTCAACCGGGACTAGCGGAAGCGGGACCCAGTACTTC,CASSSTGTSGSGTQYF
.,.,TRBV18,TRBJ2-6,TGTGCCAGCTCTCCCAGGGAGGAGGGCGTCCTGACTTTC,CASSPREEGVLTF
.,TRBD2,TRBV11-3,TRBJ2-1,TGTGCCAGCAGCTACCTAGCGGGCGGCAATGAGCAGTTCTTC,CASSYLAGGNEQFF
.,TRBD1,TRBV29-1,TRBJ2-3,TGCAGCGTTGCTGGGACAGCCACAGATACGCAGTATTTT,CSVAGTATDTQYF
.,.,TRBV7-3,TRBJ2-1,TGTGCCAGCAGCTTAGGCGGGTTCTACAATGAGCAGTTCTTC,CASSLGGFYNEQFF
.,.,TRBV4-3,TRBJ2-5,TGCGCCAGCAGCCAAGGCGGGCTCGGGACGACTAGGGGAGAGACCCAGTACTTC,CASSQGGLGTTRGETQYF
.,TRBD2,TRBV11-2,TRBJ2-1,TGTGCCAGCAGCTCGTCTAGCGGGAGGCCACACAATGAGCAGTTCTTC,CASSSSSGRPHNEQFF
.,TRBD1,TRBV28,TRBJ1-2,TGTGCCAGCACCGACTTGCCCCAACTGACAGGGACCGGCTACACCTTC,CASTDLPQLTGTGYTF
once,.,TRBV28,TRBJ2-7,TGTGCCAGCACCGCCAGTTGGGGGAAGTACGAGCAGTACTTC,CASTASWGKYEQYF
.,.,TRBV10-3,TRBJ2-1,TGTGCCATCAGTGAACAGGGCGGATGGAGCTCCTACAATGAGCAGTTCTTC,CAISEQGGWSSYNEQFF
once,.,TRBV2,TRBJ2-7,TGTGCCAGCAGCAAAAGGGGGGTCGAGCAGTACTTC,CASSKRGVEQYF
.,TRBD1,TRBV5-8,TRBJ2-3,TGTGCCAGCAGCTCCTTTGGACAGGGGACGCAGTATTTT,CASSSFGQGTQYF
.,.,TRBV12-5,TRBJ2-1,TGTGCTAGTGGTTTGGATGGTCGATGGGTTGAGCAGTTCTTC,CASGLDGRWVEQFF
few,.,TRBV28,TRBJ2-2,TGTGCCAGCACCACGAGAGGGGACACCGGGGAGCTGTTTTTT,CASTTRGDTGELFF
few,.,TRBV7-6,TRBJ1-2,TGTGCCAGCAGCTTAGAGGTGGACGGACCTCCCTATGGCTACACCTTC,CASSLEVDGPPYGYTF
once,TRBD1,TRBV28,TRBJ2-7,TGTGCCAGCAGCCTCTACAGGGGTTCCTACGAGCAGTACTTC,CASSLYRGSYEQYF
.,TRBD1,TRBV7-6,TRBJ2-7,TGTGCCAGCAGCCTCGGACAGGGGGCTTACGAGCAGTACTTC,CASSLGQGAYEQYF
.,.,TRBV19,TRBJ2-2,TGTGCCAGTAGTTCCAGGTCCGAGACCGGGGTGCTGTTTTTT,CASSSRSETGVLFF
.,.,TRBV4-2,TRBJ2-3,TGTGCCAGCAGCCAAGATCTTCCTGGGTCAGATACGCAGTATTTT,CASSQDLPGSDTQYF
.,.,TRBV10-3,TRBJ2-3,TGTGCCATCAGTGAGTCGATAGGTGGGGATACGCAGTATTTT,CAISESIGGDTQYF
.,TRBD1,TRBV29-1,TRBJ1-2,TGCAGCGTTGGAAGGGGGACAGGGCATGGCTACACCTTC,CSVGRGTGHGYTF
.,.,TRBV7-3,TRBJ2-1,TGTGCCAGCAGCTTTGCGGTGGGACGGCAGTTCTTC,CASSFAVGRQFF
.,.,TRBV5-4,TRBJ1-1,TGTGCCAGCAGCTACCCAGGGGACCGAACGAGTACTGAAGCTTTCTTT,CASSYPGDRTSTEAFF
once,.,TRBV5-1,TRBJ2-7,TGCGCCAGCAGCTTGGCAGTAGAGGGCGAGCAGTACTTC,CASSLAVEGEQYF
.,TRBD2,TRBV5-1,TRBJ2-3,TGCGCCAGCAGCTCCTTCCTGACGACTAGCGGGAGCTCAGATACGCAGTATTTT,CASSSFLTTSGSSDTQYF
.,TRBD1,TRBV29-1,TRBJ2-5,TGCAGCGTTCAGACCCGGACAGGGTGGGAAGAGACCCAGTACTTC,CSVQTRTGWEETQYF
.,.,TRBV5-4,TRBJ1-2,TGTGCCAGCAGCCGGACATCCTCCGATTATGGCTACACCTTC,CASSRTSSDYGYTF
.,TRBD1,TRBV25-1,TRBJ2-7,TGTGCCAGCAGTGACGACAGGGCCCCCTACGAGCAGTACTTC,CASSDDRAPYEQYF
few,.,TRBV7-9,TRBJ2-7,TGTGCCAGCAGCGCGAACTCCTACGAGCAGTACTTC,CASSANSYEQYF
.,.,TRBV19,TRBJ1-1,TGTGCCAGTAGTCCCCGGCCGAGAGCGAACACTGAAGCTTTCTTT,CASSPRPRANTEAFF
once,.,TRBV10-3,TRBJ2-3,TGTGCCATCAGCCAGAGCACAGATACGCAGTATTTT,CAISQSTDTQYF
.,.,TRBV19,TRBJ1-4,TGTGCCAGTACGGGGGGCGGATTAGGTGAAAAACTGTTTTTT,CASTGGGLGEKLFF
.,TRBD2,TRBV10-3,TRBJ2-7,TGTGCCATCAGTAAAGACCCCGGGACTAGCTCCTACGAGCAGTACTTC,CAISKDPGTSSYEQYF
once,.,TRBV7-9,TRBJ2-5,TGTGCCAGCAGCTCCCACCATAATTCCCAGTACTTC,CASSSHHNSQYF
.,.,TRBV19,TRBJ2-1,TGTGCCAGTAGTACCGGGGGACGCTACAATGAGCAGTTCTTC,CASSTGGRYNEQFF
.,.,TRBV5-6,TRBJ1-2,TGTGCCAGCAGCCGGTCACATAACTATGGCTACACCTTC,CASSRSHNYGYTF
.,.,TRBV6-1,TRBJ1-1,TGTGCCACCTCGTATAGCGACGGCGCCGTGACTGAAGCTTTCTTT,CATSYSDGAVTEAFF
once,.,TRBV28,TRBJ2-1,TGTGCCAGCAGACCTATTATGGGGGCGATTCACAATGAGCAGTTCTTC,CASRPIMGAIHNEQFF
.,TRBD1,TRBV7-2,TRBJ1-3,TGTGCCAGCAGCTTAGCTACAGGGGCAGGAAACACCATATATTTT,CASSLATGAGNTIYF
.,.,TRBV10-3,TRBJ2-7,TGTGCCATCAGTGAAGGAGGGGCCGGCGAGCAGTACTTC,CAISEGGAGEQYF